Following are 25 T cell receptor beta chains from one sample sequenced in a study of beta chain features in type 1 diabetes. Overall study results and limits: For Type 1 diabetes patients, all four CD4+ subsets carried TCRB CDR3s that were moderately but significantly shorter.

These receptors are not linked to any known antigen. Sequenced material consisted of expressed TCRB transcripts (all of the isolated RNA was reverse transcribed). Profiling relied on immunoSEQ multiplex PCR, and the TCRdb table lists in-frame clones only, not all of them. Of under 350,000 clones listed, 24% are singletons. The sequencing input was naive CD4+ T cells from blood. These receptors were obtained from a woman in her twenties or thirties with type 1 diabetes.

This clone was seen a handful of times. The chain joins TRBV5-1 to TRBJ2-1; 10 bases align to TRBD2. Trimming cost V 0 bases and J 8 bases; bases outside gene matches: 11. CDR1 and CDR2 from the germline V gene are SGHRS and YFSETQ. CDR3 length: 17 amino acids. CDR3 in DNA: TGCGCCAGCAGCTTGGGGAGTTGGGCTAGCGGGAGCCATGAGCAGTTCTTC. Translated: CASSLGSWASGSHEQFF.

The V and J genes are TRBV4-1 and TRBJ2-5, with 10 bases aligning to TRBD2. Losses at the gene ends were 4 bases for V and 5 bases for J; bases not matched to a gene: 7. Germline V gives CDR1 MGHRA, CDR2 YSYEKL. The CDR3 loop spans 15 amino acids. Here the CDR3 DNA reads TGCGCCAGCAGCCCGGGGGGAGCGGGAGGGGAGACCCAGTACTTC. This sequence encodes CASSPGGAGGETQYF.

The V and J genes are TRBV9 and TRBJ1-1; tentative D call: TRBD1 (6 bases). V lost 0 bases and J 6 bases, leaving 12 bases between the germline ends. CDR1 SGDLS and CDR2 YYNGEE come from the germline V gene. This CDR3 comprises 14 residues. The CDR3 DNA sequence: TGTGCCAGCAGCGTAGATCTGGGGGCCGCTGAAGCTTTCTTT. This translates into CASSVDLGAAEAFF.

This CDR3 reads CASSYRISGGFYNEQFF. CDR3 nucleotide sequence: TGTGCCAGCAGTTATCGCATTAGCGGGGGCTTCTACAATGAGCAGTTCTTC. V is TRBV28 and J is TRBJ2-1, with TRBD2 matching 9 bases. This CDR3 is 17 amino acids long. Germline CDR1 MDHEN, CDR2 SYDVKM. With V trimmed by 4 bases and J by 3 bases, 10 bases remained unmatched.

The rearrangement joins TRBV5-1 to TRBJ1-1; 8 bases map to TRBD1. CDR1 is SGHRS, CDR2 YFSETQ, per germline. This CDR3 is built from 14 residues. The V and J ends lost 4 bases and 4 bases, in that order; junction bases with no gene match: 6. CDR3 sequence reads: CASSMTGAGTEAFF. The CDR3 DNA follows: TGCGCCAGCAGCATGACAGGGGCTGGCACTGAAGCTTTCTTT.

V usage is TRBV18 and J usage is TRBJ1-1, with TRBD1 as a possible D gene (6 bases). There are 19 residues in the CDR3. Per germline, CDR1 KGHSH and CDR2 LQKENI. The V gene lost 4 bases and the J gene lost 2 bases, with 26 bases spanning the gap. The CDR3 nucleotides read TGTGCCAGCTCACGCCGGACCCGCCGGGTCAGGGGACCTAACACTGAAGCTTTCTTT. This sequence encodes CASSRRTRRVRGPNTEAFF.

In its sample, this clone was seen a few times. The chain uses TRBV30 and TRBJ2-7; 7 positions agree with TRBD2. With 5 bases clipped from V and 2 bases from J, the junction kept 3 bases outside the gene matches. CDR3 length: 12 amino acids. CDR1 and CDR2 from the germline V gene are GTSNPN and SVGIG (reference sequence). DNA of the CDR3: TGTGCCTGGGGCGGGAGTCCCTACGAGCAGTACTTC. Encoded protein: CAWGGSPYEQYF.

The rearrangement links TRBV18 to TRBJ2-4; 7 bases are shared with TRBD1. CDR1 KGHSH and CDR2 LQKENI come from the germline V gene. Germline trimming cut 6 bases from V and 1 base from J; bases unmatched to any gene: 6. The CDR3 has 15 residues. CDR3 coding DNA: TGTGCCAGCTCGTCCCAGGGGGTTGCCAAAAACATTCAGTACTTC. Translation: CASSSQGVAKNIQYF.

Written as DNA, the CDR3 is TGCGCCAGCAGCTTGGCGGGCCGGACAGGGGTTGGGGCCAACGTCCTGACTTTC. This sequence encodes CASSLAGRTGVGANVLTF. V usage is TRBV5-1 and J usage is TRBJ2-6; 9 positions agree with TRBD1. Per germline, CDR1 SGHRS and CDR2 YFSETQ. With V trimmed by 0 bases and J by 3 bases, 7 bases remained unmatched. CDR3 length: 18 residues.

The genes are TRBV18 and TRBJ2-1; TRBD2 matches 9 bases. From germline, CDR1 is KGHSH and CDR2 LQKENI. The CDR3 is 15 residues long. J lost 7 bases, V lost 2 bases, and 6 bases had no gene match. DNA of the CDR3: TGTGCCAGCTCACCATTGGGACTAGCTTTGAATGAGCAGTTCTTC. Its translation: CASSPLGLALNEQFF.

The chain joins TRBV27 to TRBJ2-2; TRBD1 aligns across 8 bases. V gave up 6 bases and J gave up 7 bases; unmatched junction bases: 19. The V gene's germline CDR1 is MNHEY and CDR2 SMNVEV (reference sequence). This CDR3 region has 18 residues. The CDR3 region has the DNA TGTGCCAGCAGCAAAAAGGGTCCGAGACAGGGGTCGGGCGGGGAGCTGTTTTTT. Amino acids: CASSKKGPRQGSGGELFF.

This sequence joins TRBV5-1 and TRBJ2-1; weak D call: TRBD2 (6 bases). This CDR3 is built from 15 residues. Germline CDR1 is SGHRS and CDR2 is YFSETQ. Trimming stripped 4 bases from V and 0 bases from J, with 11 bases between. CDR3 DNA sequence: TGCGCCAGCAGCGATAGCGGAAGCTCCTACAATGAGCAGTTCTTC. Translating gives CASSDSGSSYNEQFF.

The sample holds one count of this clone. The CDR3 loop reads CASSQGLAGDTDTQYF. The DNA of the CDR3 is TGTGCCAGCAGCCAGGGACTAGCGGGGGACACAGATACGCAGTATTTT. This chain joins TRBV11-2 and TRBJ2-3, with TRBD2 matching over 14 bases. Germline values: CDR1 SGHAT, CDR2 FQNNGV. The length of the CDR3 is 16 residues. Trimming cost V 5 bases and J 2 bases; bases outside gene matches: 3.

V is TRBV19 and J is TRBJ2-5; no clear D. Germline CDR1 and CDR2: LNHDA and SQIVND (reference sequence). The CDR3 is 12 amino acids. V was shortened by 5 bases and J by 4 bases, with 8 bases between the two germline ends. CDR3 region: CASSGGSETQYF. The DNA of the CDR3 is TGTGCCAGTAGTGGCGGATCAGAGACCCAGTACTTC.

This chain uses TRBV15 with TRBJ1-1; D remains ambiguous. There are 14 residues in the CDR3. Germline V lookup: CDR1 LNHNV, CDR2 YYDKDF (reference sequence). The ends were cut back, 0 bases at V and 1 base at J, with 6 bases in the middle. For the CDR3, the DNA is TGTGCCACCAGCAGAGATCTAGGGAACACTGAAGCTTTCTTT. This codes for CATSRDLGNTEAFF. Based on the CDR3 plus reference TRBV15 and TRBJ1-1, the full variable domain is DAMVIQNPRYQVTQFGKPVTLSCSQTLNHNVMYWYQQKSSQAPKLLFHYYDKDFNNEADTPDNFQSRRPNTSFCFLDIRSPGLGDTAMYLCATSRDLGNTEAFFGQGTRLTVV.

The sample holds a few counts of this clone. The J gene is TRBJ1-5, the V gene TRBV4-1; 11 nucleotides line up with TRBD1. V dropped 6 bases and J dropped 4; count of bases not matched to a gene: 5. This CDR3 comprises 15 residues. Germline loops: CDR1 MGHRA, CDR2 YSYEKL. CDR3 DNA sequence: TGCGCCAGCAGGCTTGGGACAGGGGGGAATCAGCCCCAGCATTTT. It encodes CASRLGTGGNQPQHF.

This chain connects TRBV21-1 to TRBJ2-7; the listed D gene, TRBD2, was not tested against the DNA. TRBV21-1 is a pseudogene locus. This CDR3 has 11 residues. CDR3 coding DNA: TGTGCCAGCGGGAGAGGTGGCGAGCAGTACTTC. Protein sequence: CASGRGGEQYF.

The table lists this clone with a few counts. The genes are TRBV29-1 and TRBJ2-7; 9 bases agree with TRBD2. The CDR3 covers 15 residues. The germline gives CDR1 SQVTM, CDR2 ANQGSEA. V trimming: 1 base; J trimming: 3 bases; junction bases outside the gene matches: 7. In DNA form, the CDR3 reads TGCAGCGTTGAAGTCCATAGCGGGAGTAGCTACGAGCAGTACTTC. Amino acids: CSVEVHSGSSYEQYF.

The chain recombines TRBV30 with TRBJ2-7, with 8 bases lining up with TRBD2. Trimming cost V 4 bases and J 6 bases; bases outside gene matches: 5. From germline, CDR1 is GTSNPN and CDR2 SVGIG (reference sequence). The CDR3 loop spans 12 amino acids. For the CDR3, the DNA is TGTGCCTGGATGGCGGGGGGCCGCGAGCAGTACTTC. This gives the protein CAWMAGGREQYF.

J is TRBJ2-5 and V is TRBV5-1; 9 positions match TRBD2. This CDR3 has 15 amino acids. V was pared by 5 bases and J by 5 bases, with 10 bases of the junction left unmatched. CDR1 is SGHRS, CDR2 YFSETQ, per germline. This CDR3 reads CASSRSGSNFETQYF. The CDR3 nucleotides are TGCGCCAGCAGTCGTAGCGGGAGTAACTTTGAGACCCAGTACTTC. Full variable domain (outside the CDR3, taken from reference TRBV5-1 and TRBJ2-5): KAGVTQTPRYLIKTRGQQVTLSCSPISGHRSVSWYQQTPGQGLQFLFEYFSETQRNKGNFPGRFSGRQFSNSRSEMNVSTLELGDSALYLCASSRSGSNFETQYFGPGTRLLVL.

This chain links TRBV15 with TRBJ1-5; maybe TRBD1 (5 bases). The V gene's germline CDR1 is LNHNV and CDR2 YYDKDF (reference sequence). The ends were cut back, 3 bases at V and 7 bases at J, with 13 bases in the middle. This CDR3 has 14 residues. Here the CDR3 reads CATSSGRSGQPQHF. DNA for the CDR3: TGTGCCACCAGCAGCGGACGGTCAGGGCAGCCCCAGCATTTT.

V is TRBV7-9 and J is TRBJ2-3; D unclear. CDR1 SEHNR and CDR2 FQNEAQ come from the germline V gene (reference sequence). This CDR3 has 13 residues. The V end lost 5 bases, the J end lost 2 bases, and 8 bases lay between the germline ends. CDR3 sequence reads: CASSARNTDTQYF. CDR3 DNA sequence: TGTGCCAGCAGCGCGCGGAACACAGATACGCAGTATTTT.

This clone showed up just a few times. The V and J genes are TRBV6-5 and TRBJ2-1; 9 bases align to TRBD1. This CDR3 is built from 15 residues. The germline CDR1 and CDR2 sequences are MNHEY and SVGAGI. V was clipped by 10 bases and J by 4 bases; unmatched bases: 11. The CDR3 here is CAIRTGGAGYNEQFF. The CDR3 region has the DNA TGTGCCATCAGAACAGGGGGCGCGGGATACAATGAGCAGTTCTTC.

The rearrangement joins TRBV5-4 to TRBJ2-1; TRBD2 matches 10 bases. Germline assignment: CDR1 SGHNT and CDR2 YYREEE (reference sequence). The CDR3 is 14 residues long. The ends lost 0 bases at V and 8 bases at J; junction bases unmatched: 2. The CDR3 nucleotides are TGTGCCAGCAGCTTGGTCCTAGCGGGGGATGAGCAGTTCTTC. As protein: CASSLVLAGDEQFF.

V is TRBV2 and J is TRBJ2-1; 8 positions agree with TRBD2. This CDR3 region has 14 residues. CDR1 and CDR2 from the germline V gene are SNHLY and FYNNEI. With V trimmed by 2 bases and J by 9 bases, 6 bases remained unmatched. DNA for the CDR3: TGTGCCAGCAGTGAAAGGGGACTAGGAGGTGAGCAGTTCTTC. It translates to CASSERGLGGEQFF.